The 5 T cell receptor beta chains listed next were all sequenced from one sample in a study of T cell responses to AZD1222 COVID-19 vaccine. TCRdb keeps only in-frame clones here, not all; method: immunoSEQ multiplex PCR. Of approximately 90,000 clones listed, around 93% were seen once; the top ten hold roughly 7.5%. The sequenced sample was peripheral blood, obtained on day 0 of AZD1222 vaccination. Every receptor here comes from an adult in good health.

The chain carries TRBV7-3 and TRBJ2-5; D gene unclear. The CDR3 is 15 amino acids. Germline-derived CDR1 and CDR2 are SGHTA and FQGTGA. The ends were cut back, 0 bases at V and 2 bases at J, with 10 bases in the middle. CDR3 sequence reads: CASSLTGTPQETQYF. The CDR3 DNA sequence: TGTGCCAGCAGCTTAACAGGAACGCCACAAGAGACCCAGTACTTC.

This CDR3 is CASSGETATYGYTF. The DNA of the CDR3 is TGTGCCAGCAGTGGAGAGACGGCCACCTATGGCTACACCTTC. The V and J genes are TRBV2 and TRBJ1-2, with D hard to call. The CDR3 loop spans 14 amino acids. The ends were cut back, 4 bases at V and 4 bases at J, with 13 bases in the middle. Germline V gene sequence: CDR1 SNHLY, CDR2 FYNNEI.

The chain is built from TRBV29-1 and TRBJ2-2, with D possibly matching TRBD1 (6 bases). Trimming left V 4 bases short and J 3 bases short, with 6 bases between. CDR1 SQVTM and CDR2 ANQGSEA come from the germline V gene. The length of the CDR3 is 12 residues. Here the CDR3 reads CSVAGDTGELFF. CDR3 coding DNA: TGCAGCGTTGCAGGGGACACCGGGGAGCTGTTTTTT.

The chain is built from TRBV6-1 and TRBJ2-7, with a weak D call TRBD1 (6 bases). Germline CDR1 is MNHNS and CDR2 is SASEGT. This CDR3 comprises 16 residues. Trimming removed 4 bases at V and 3 bases at J, with 19 bases between. This CDR3 reads CASSAEGQLAGYEQYF. The CDR3 nucleotides are TGTGCCAGCAGTGCCGAGGGACAACTCGCCGGCTACGAGCAGTACTTC.

V is TRBV7-9 and J is TRBJ1-2; TRBD1 agrees at 9 bases. Per the germline V gene, CDR1 is SEHNR and CDR2 is FQNEAQ (reference sequence). This CDR3 is built from 16 residues. V was clipped by 5 bases and J by 3 bases; unmatched bases: 10. CDR3 coding DNA: TGTGCCAGCAGCCTAGAGGGGGACAGGGTTCACTATGGCTACACCTTC. It specifies CASSLEGDRVHYGYTF.